This TCR beta chain was retrieved from a study of blood T cell dynamics during melanoma immunotherapy. Study at large: Patients with metastatic melanoma got pembrolizumab or nivolumab-ipilimumab as first-line care.

Stated time point: week 3, after first cycle of checkpoint inhibitor. One draw preceded checkpoint blockade; another followed its first cycle at week 3. Every bulk PBMC sample received the same 350 ng of DNA. Method: immunoSEQ multiplex PCR; TCRdb's copy keeps in-frame clones and lacks some. Of 13,000 to 15,000 clones in the sample, roughly 87% were seen once. CDR1 is SGHNT and CDR2 is YENEEA in the germline V gene. The CDR3 is made up of 17 amino acids. J lost 0 bases, V lost 4 bases, and 12 bases had no gene match. The sequence was collected from a human donor with melanoma. The source material was blood, sampled from a patient treated with checkpoint blockade. The rearrangement uses TRBV11-3 and TRBJ2-7; 7 nucleotides align to TRBD2. DNA for the CDR3: TGTGCCAGCAGCTCCCCGGGGGAGGGCGAGGTCTCCTACGAGCAGTACTTC. Its translation: CASSSPGEGEVSYEQYF.